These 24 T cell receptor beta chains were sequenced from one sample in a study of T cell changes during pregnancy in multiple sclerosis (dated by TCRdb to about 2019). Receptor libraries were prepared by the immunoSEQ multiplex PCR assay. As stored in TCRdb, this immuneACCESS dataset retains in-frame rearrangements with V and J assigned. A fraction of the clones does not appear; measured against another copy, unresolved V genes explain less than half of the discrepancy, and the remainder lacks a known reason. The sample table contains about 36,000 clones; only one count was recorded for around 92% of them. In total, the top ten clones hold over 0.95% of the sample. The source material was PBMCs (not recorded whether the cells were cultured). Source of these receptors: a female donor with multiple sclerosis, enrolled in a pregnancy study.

The CDR3 DNA reads TGTGCCAGCAGCTTAGAGGCAGGGGTGGACACTGAAGCTTTCTTT. Translated: CASSLEAGVDTEAFF. The rearrangement joins TRBV7-9 to TRBJ1-1, with a possible D match to TRBD1 (6 bases). The germline V gene encodes CDR1 SEHNR and CDR2 FQNEAQ (reference sequence). The CDR3 contains 15 residues. V dropped 1 base and J dropped 3 bases, with 12 bases sitting between them.

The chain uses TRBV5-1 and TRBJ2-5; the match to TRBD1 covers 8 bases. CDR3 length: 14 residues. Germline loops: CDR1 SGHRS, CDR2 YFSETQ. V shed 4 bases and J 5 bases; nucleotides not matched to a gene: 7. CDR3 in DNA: TGCGCCAGCAGCCCAGACAGGGGTTGGGAGACCCAGTACTTC. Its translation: CASSPDRGWETQYF.

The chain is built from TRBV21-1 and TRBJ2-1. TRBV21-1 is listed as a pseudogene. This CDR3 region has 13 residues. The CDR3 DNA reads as TGTGCCAGCATTCCGAAGGGGGGTTATGAGCAGTTCTTC. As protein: CASIPKGGYEQFF.

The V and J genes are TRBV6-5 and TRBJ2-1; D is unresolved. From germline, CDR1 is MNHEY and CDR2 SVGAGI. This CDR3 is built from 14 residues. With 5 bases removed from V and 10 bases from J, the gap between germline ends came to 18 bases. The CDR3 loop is CASSTPGSTGEQFF. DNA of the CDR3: TGTGCCAGCAGTACCCCCGGGTCTACGGGCGAGCAGTTCTTC.

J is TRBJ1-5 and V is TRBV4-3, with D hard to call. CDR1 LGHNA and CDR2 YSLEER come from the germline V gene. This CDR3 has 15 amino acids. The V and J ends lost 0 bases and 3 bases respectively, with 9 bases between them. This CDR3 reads CASSQEDGVNQPQHF. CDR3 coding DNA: TGCGCCAGCAGCCAAGAGGATGGAGTCAATCAGCCCCAGCATTTT.

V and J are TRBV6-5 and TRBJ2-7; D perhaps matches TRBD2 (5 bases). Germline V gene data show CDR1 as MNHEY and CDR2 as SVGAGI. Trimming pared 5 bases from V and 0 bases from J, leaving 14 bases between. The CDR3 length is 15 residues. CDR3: CASSTGSLHSYEQYF. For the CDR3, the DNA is TGTGCCAGCAGTACGGGGAGCTTACACTCCTACGAGCAGTACTTC.

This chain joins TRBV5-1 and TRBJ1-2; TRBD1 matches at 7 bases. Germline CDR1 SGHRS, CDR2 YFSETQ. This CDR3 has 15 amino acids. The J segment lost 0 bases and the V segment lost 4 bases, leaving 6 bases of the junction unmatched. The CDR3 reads CASSRRQGANYGYTF. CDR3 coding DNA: TGCGCCAGCAGCCGACGACAGGGAGCTAACTATGGCTACACCTTC.

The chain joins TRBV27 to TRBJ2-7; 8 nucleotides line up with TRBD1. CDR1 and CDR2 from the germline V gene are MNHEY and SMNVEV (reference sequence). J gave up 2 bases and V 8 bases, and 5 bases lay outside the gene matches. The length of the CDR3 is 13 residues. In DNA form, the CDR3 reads TGTGCCAGCGGACAGGGAACGACCTACGAGCAGTACTTC. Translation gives CASGQGTTYEQYF.

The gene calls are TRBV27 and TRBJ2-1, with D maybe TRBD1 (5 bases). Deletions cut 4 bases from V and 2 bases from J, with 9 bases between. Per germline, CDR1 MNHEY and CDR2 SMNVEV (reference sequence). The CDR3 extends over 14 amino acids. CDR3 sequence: CASSYSGPYNEQFF. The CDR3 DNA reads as TGTGCCAGCAGTTATTCAGGGCCCTACAATGAGCAGTTCTTC.

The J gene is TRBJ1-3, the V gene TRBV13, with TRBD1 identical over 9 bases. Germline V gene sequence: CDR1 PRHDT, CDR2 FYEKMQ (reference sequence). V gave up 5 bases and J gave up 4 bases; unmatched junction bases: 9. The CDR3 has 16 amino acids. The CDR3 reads CASSNRGTGTGNTIYF. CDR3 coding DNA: TGTGCCAGCAGCAATCGCGGGACAGGGACCGGAAACACCATATATTTT.

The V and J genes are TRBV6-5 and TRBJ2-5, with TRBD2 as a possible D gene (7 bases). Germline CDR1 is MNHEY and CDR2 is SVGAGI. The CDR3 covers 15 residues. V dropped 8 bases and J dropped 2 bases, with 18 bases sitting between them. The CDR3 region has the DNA TGTGCCAGCGTTAGTGGCGGGGGCCCGCAAGAGACCCAGTACTTC. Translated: CASVSGGGPQETQYF.

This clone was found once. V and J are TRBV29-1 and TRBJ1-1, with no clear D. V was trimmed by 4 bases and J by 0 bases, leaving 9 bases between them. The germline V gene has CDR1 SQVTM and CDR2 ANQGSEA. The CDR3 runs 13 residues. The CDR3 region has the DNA TGCAGCGTTGTTGACGGGCTGAACACTGAAGCTTTCTTT. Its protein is CSVVDGLNTEAFF.

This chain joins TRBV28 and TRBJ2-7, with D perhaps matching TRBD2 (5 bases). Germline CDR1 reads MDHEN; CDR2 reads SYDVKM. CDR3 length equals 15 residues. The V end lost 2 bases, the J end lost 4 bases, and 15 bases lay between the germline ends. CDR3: CASSLLADTPYEQYF. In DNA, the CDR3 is TGTGCCAGCAGTTTACTAGCAGATACTCCTTACGAGCAGTACTTC.

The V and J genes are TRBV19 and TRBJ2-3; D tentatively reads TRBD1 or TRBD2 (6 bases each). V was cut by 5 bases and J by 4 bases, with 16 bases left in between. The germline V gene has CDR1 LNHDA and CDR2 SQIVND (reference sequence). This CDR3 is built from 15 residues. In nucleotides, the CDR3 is TGTGCCAGTAGTCTAACTCCTAGGGGGGCAGATACGCAGTATTTT. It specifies CASSLTPRGADTQYF.

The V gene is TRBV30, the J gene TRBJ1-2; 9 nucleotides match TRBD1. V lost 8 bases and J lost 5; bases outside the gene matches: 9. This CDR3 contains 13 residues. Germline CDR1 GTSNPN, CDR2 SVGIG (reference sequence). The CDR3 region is CALMDRGRYGYTF. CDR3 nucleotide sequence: TGTGCCCTGATGGACAGGGGCCGATATGGCTACACCTTC.

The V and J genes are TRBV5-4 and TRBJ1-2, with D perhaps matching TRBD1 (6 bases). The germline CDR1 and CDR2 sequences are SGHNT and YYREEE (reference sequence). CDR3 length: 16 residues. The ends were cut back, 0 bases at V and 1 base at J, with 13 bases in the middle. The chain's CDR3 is CASSLESGALNYGYTF. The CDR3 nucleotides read TGTGCCAGCAGCTTGGAGTCAGGGGCCCTTAACTATGGCTACACCTTC.

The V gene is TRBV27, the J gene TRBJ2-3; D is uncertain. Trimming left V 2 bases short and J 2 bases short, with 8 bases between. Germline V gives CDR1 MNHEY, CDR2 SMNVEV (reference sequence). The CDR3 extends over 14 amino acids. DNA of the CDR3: TGTGCCAGCAGTTTACGCGTTGCCACAGATACGCAGTATTTT. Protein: CASSLRVATDTQYF.

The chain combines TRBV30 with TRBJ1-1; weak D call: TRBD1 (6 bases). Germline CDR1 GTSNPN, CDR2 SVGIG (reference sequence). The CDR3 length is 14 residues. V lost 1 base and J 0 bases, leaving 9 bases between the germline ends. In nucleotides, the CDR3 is TGTGCCTGGAGTGGTCAGGGGATGAACACTGAAGCTTTCTTT. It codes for CAWSGQGMNTEAFF.

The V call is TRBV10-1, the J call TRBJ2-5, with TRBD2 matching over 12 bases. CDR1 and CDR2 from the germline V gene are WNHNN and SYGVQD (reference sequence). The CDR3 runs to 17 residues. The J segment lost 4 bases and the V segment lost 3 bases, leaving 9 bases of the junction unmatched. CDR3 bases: TGCGCCAGCAGTGACTCGACTAGCGGGAGACGGGGAGAGACCCAGTACTTC. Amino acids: CASSDSTSGRRGETQYF.

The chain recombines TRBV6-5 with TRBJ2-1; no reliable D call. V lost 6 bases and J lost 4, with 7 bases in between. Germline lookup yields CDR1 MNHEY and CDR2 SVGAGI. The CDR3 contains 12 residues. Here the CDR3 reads CASSSRYNEQFF. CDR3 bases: TGTGCCAGCAGCTCCCGATACAATGAGCAGTTCTTC.

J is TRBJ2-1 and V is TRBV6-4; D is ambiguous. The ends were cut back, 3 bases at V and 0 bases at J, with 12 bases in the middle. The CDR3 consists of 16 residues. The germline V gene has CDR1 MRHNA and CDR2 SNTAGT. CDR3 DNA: TGTGCCAGCAGTGAGTTTGGCTCCAGCTCCTACAATGAGCAGTTCTTC. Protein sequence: CASSEFGSSSYNEQFF.

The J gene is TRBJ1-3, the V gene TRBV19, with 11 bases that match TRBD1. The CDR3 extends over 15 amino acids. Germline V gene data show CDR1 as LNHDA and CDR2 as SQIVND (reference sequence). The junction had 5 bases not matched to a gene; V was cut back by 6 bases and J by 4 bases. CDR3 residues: CASSPDRGRGNTIYF. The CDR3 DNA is TGTGCCAGTAGCCCGGACAGGGGGCGAGGAAACACCATATATTTT.

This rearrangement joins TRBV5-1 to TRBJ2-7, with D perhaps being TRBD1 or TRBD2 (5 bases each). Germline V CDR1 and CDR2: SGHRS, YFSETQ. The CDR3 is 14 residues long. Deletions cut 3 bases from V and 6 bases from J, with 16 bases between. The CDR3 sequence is CASSWGWDPFEQYF. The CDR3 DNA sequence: TGCGCCAGCAGCTGGGGTTGGGACCCCTTCGAGCAGTACTTC.

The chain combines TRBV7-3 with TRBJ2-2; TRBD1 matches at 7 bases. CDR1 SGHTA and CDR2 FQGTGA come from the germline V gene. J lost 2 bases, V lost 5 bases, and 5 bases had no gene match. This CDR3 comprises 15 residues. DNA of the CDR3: TGTGCCAGCAGCCCCTACAGGGGAAACACCGGGGAGCTGTTTTTT. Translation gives CASSPYRGNTGELFF.